A single T cell receptor beta chain is shown here with its context. The data are from a study of T-cell memory formation after mild COVID-19. Each CDR3 protein gets one entry after TCRdb re-called the 5' RACE reads with MiXCR. The data show hundreds of thousands of distinct CDR3 sequences, with about a sixth seen just once and about 22% held by the top ten. Trimming took off 6 bases at V and 3 bases at J, with 16 bases between the two ends. This CDR3 has 15 residues. Sequenced input: PBMCs or a T cell subset sorted from them (not recorded which). The rearrangement links TRBV12-3 or TRBV12-4 to TRBJ2-3; possibly TRBD1 or TRBD2 for D (5 bases each). This clonotype was sampled from a young man who had mild COVID-19 (a few samples of this study predate the infection). Cell type and time point are not known. This CDR3 is CASSPRQGRTDTQYF. The CDR3 nucleotides are TGTGCCAGCAGCCCCCGCCAGGGACGAACAGATACGCAGTATTTT.